This T cell receptor (beta chain) stems from a study of beta chain features in type 1 diabetes. Study-wide points: Type 1 diabetes patients had TCRB CDR3s that were shorter (moderately but significantly so) in all four CD4+ subsets.

For this clone: The antigen is undetermined.

Sequenced material consisted of expressed TCRB transcripts (all of the isolated RNA was reverse transcribed). Assay: immunoSEQ multiplex PCR; the TCRdb copy retains only in-frame clones and omits some. The table shows approximately 120,000 clones, with under 40% occurring only once. CDR3 length equals 13 residues. CDR1 is LNHDA and CDR2 is SQIVND in the germline V gene (reference sequence). With V trimmed by 9 bases and J by 7 bases, 9 bases remained unmatched. The sequence was collected from a woman younger than 35 in good health. The V and J genes are TRBV19 and TRBJ2-5; 9 bases align to TRBD1. Source material: stem cell memory CD4+ T cells from blood. The CDR3 DNA is TGTGCCAGCAATGGACAGGGGTTGGGGACCCAGTACTTC. Its translation is CASNGQGLGTQYF.